This TCR beta chain was captured by sequencing in a study of OX40 agonist ivuxolimab in advanced cancers. Study as a whole: Three partial responders included one hepatocellular carcinoma patient and two cutaneous melanoma patients.

Clones were sequenced by immunoSEQ multiplex PCR, and TCRdb holds only the in-frame ones, with some missing. The table shows roughly 50,000 clones, with about 80% occurring only once. This CDR3 comprises 19 residues. Germline assignment: CDR1 SNHLY and CDR2 FYNNEI. Losses at the gene ends were 2 bases for V and 5 bases for J; bases not matched to a gene: 13. No patient had autoimmune disease or received systemic immunosuppression. This sequence originates from an adult with an advanced solid tumor such as melanoma, head and neck, liver or kidney cancer. The chain carries TRBV2 and TRBJ2-2, with 11 positions matching TRBD2. Sequenced material: CD4+ or CD8+ T cells sorted from blood, taken in a trial of the OX40 agonist ivuxolimab. In DNA form, the CDR3 reads TGTGCCAGCAGTGAACCCCGGATAGCGGGAGGGCCAGGAACCGGGGAGCTGTTTTTT. Protein product: CASSEPRIAGGPGTGELFF. The full variable domain, completed using reference TRBV2 and TRBJ2-2, is EPEVTQTPSHQVTQMGQEVILRCVPISNHLYFYWYRQILGQKVEFLVSFYNNEISEKSEIFDDQFSVERPDGSNFTLKIRSTKLEDSAMYFCASSEPRIAGGPGTGELFFGEGSRLTVL.